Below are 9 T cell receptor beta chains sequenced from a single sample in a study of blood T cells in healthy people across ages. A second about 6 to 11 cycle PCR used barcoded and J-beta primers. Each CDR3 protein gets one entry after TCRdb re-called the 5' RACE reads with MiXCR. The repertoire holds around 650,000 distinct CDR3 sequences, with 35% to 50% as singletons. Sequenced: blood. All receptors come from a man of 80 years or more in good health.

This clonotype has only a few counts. CDR3 nucleotide sequence: TGTGCCAGCTTAAGCGGGGGCTCAGGAGATACGCAGTATTTT. Translating it yields CASLSGGSGDTQYF. The chain has TRBV6-2 or TRBV6-3 and TRBJ2-3; 8 nucleotides match TRBD2. The germline CDR1 and CDR2 sequences are MNHEY and SVGEGT. This CDR3 has 14 amino acids. V was clipped by 8 bases and J by 5 bases; unmatched bases: 9.

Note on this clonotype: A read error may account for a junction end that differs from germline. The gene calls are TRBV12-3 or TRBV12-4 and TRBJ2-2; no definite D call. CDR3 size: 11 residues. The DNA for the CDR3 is TGTGCCACGTGGAACTCCGGGGAGCTGTTTTTT. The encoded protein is CATWNSGELFF.

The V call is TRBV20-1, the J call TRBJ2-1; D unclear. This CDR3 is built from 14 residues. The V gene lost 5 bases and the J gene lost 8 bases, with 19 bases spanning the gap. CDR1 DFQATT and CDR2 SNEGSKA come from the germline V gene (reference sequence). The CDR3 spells CSAGENTHVYEQFF. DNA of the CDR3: TGCAGTGCTGGCGAAAATACGCACGTATATGAGCAGTTCTTC.

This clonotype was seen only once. The CDR3 reads CASSYLAGGPVNEQYF. The CDR3 DNA reads as TGTGCCAGCAGTTACCTAGCGGGAGGGCCGGTCAACGAGCAGTACTTC. The chain is built from TRBV6-2 or TRBV6-3 and TRBJ2-7, with TRBD2 identical over 12 bases. The J segment lost 5 bases and the V segment lost 2 bases, leaving 7 bases of the junction unmatched. Germline V gives CDR1 MNHEY, CDR2 SVGEGT. The CDR3 is made up of 16 amino acids.

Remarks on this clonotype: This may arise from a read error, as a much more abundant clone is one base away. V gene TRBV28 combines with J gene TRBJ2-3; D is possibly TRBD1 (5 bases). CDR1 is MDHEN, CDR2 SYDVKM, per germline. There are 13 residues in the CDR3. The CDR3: CAGSWGGLDTQYF. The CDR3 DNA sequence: TGTGCCGGCAGTTGGGGCGGCCTAGATACGCAGTATTTT.

The chain's CDR3 is CSVEDRSGQGNTGELFF. DNA for the CDR3: TGCAGCGTTGAAGATCGTAGTGGACAGGGGAACACCGGGGAGCTGTTTTTT. This sequence joins TRBV29-1 and TRBJ2-2; 8 nucleotides line up with TRBD1. The CDR3 has 17 residues. Germline CDR1 reads SQVTM; CDR2 reads ANQGSEA. Losses at the gene ends were 0 bases for V and 1 base for J; bases not matched to a gene: 7.

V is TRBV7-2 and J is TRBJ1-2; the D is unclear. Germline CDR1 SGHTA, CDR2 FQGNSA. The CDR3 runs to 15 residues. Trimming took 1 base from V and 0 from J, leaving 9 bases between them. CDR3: CASSLGSASNYGYTF. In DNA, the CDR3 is TGTGCCAGCAGCTTAGGGTCAGCTTCTAACTATGGCTACACCTTC.

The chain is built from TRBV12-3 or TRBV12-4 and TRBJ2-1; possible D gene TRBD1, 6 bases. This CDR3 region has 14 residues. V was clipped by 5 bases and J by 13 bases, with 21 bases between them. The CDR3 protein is CASSLWGRQETQFF. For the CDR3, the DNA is TGTGCCAGCAGTCTGTGGGGGCGTCAAGAGACCCAGTTCTTC.

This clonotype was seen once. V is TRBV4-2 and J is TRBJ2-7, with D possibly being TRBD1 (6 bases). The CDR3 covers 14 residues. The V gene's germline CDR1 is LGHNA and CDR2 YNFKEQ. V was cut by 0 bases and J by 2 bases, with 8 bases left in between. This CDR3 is CASSQDWGPYEQYF. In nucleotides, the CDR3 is TGTGCCAGCAGCCAAGATTGGGGGCCCTACGAGCAGTACTTC.